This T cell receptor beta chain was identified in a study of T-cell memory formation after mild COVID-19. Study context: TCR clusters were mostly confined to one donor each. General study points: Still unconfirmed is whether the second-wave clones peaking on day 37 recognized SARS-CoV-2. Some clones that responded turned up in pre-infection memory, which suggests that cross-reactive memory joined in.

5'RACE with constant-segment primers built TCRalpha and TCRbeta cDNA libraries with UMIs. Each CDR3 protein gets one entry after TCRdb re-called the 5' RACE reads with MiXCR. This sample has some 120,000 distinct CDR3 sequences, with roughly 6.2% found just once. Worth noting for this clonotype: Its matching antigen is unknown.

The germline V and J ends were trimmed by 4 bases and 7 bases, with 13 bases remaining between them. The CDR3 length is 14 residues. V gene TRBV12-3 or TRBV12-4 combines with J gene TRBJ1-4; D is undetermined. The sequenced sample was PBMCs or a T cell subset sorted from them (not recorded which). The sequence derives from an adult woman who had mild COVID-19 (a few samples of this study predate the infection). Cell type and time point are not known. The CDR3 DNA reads TGTGCCAGCAGTTCAGGACTGTTAGCTGAAAAACTGTTTTTT. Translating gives CASSSGLLAEKLFF.